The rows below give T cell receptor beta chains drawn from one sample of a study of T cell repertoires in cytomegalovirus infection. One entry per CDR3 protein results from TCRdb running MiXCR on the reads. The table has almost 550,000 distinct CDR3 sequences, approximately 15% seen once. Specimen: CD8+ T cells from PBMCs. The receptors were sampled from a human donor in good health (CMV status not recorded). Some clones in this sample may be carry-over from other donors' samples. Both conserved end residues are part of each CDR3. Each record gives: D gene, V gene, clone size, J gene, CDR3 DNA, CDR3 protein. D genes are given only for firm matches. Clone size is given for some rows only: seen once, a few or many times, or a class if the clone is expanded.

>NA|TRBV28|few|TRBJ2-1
TGTGCCAGCAGTTTAGTCTGGGCGGGCTCCTACAATGAGCAGTTCTTC
CASSLVWAGSYNEQFF
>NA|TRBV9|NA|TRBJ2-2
TGTGCCAGCAGCGCCTCGGGTGGCACCGGGGAGCTGTTTTTT
CASSASGGTGELFF
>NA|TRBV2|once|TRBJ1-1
TGTGCCAGCACAACTACAGGAGTAGGAGCTTTCTTT
CASTTTGVGAFF
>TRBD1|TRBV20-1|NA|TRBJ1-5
TGCAGTGCTAGGGGGACAGGGGAATATAGCAATCAGCCCCAGCATTTT
CSARGTGEYSNQPQHF
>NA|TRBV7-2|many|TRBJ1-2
TGTGCCAGCAGCTTAGCGACGGGATTCTATGGCTACACCTTC
CASSLATGFYGYTF
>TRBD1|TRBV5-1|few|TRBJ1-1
TGCGCCAGCAGCTTTAGACAGGGATTAGACACTGAAGCTTTCTTT
CASSFRQGLDTEAFF
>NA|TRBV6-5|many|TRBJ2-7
TGTGCCAGCACCCTTTCTGAGGCAGGGGACGAGCAGTACTTC
CASTLSEAGDEQYF
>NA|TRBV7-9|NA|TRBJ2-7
TGTGCCAGCAGCCCGGCAGAGCGGACGATATACGAGCAGTACTTC
CASSPAERTIYEQYF
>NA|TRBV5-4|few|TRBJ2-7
TGTGCCAGCAGCACGGGGGCGACGTACGAGCAGTACTTC
CASSTGATYEQYF
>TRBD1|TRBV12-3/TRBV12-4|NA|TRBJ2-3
TGTGCCAGCAGTTCTTCCGGGACAGGGAAGAGAGATACGCAGTATTTT
CASSSSGTGKRDTQYF
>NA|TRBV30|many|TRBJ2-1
TGTGCCTGGAGTGTTACAGCCAATGAGCAGTTCTTC
CAWSVTANEQFF
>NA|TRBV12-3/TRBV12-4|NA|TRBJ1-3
TGTGCCCCCCGAGGGGATACCTCTGGAAACACCATATATTTT
CAPRGDTSGNTIYF
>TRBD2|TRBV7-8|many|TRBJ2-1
TGTGCCAGCAGCAGCCCGTCCCTTGGGAGCGGGGGGGCCCGGCCCTACAATGAGCAGTTCTTC
CASSSPSLGSGGARPYNEQFF
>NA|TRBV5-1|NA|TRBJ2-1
TGCGCCAGCAGGAACGGGAATGAGCAGTTCTTC
CASRNGNEQFF
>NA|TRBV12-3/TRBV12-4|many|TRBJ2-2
TGTGCCAGCAGCTCCGTGGCCGGGGAGCTGTTTTTT
CASSSVAGELFF
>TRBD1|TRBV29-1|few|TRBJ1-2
TGCAGCGTTGCCGGGGACAGGCCAACCCTTAGGTATGGCTACACCTTC
CSVAGDRPTLRYGYTF
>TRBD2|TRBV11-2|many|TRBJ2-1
TGTGCCAGCACCTCGAGGACTAGCGGGAGTACTGAGCAGTTCTTC
CASTSRTSGSTEQFF
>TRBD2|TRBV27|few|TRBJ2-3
TGTGCCAGCAGCCTTGGCGGGAGATTCTCAGATACGCAGTATTTT
CASSLGGRFSDTQYF
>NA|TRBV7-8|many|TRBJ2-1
TGTGCCAGCAGCTTCTGGGGTAACGAGCAGTTCTTC
CASSFWGNEQFF
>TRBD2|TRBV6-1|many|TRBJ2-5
TGTGCCGCCTCCGAGGGGTTCCTAGCGGGACGTGGGGAGACCCAGTACTTC
CAASEGFLAGRGETQYF
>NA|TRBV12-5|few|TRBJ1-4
TGTGCTAGTGGTTTTTCCCTAAATGAAAAACTGTTTTTT
CASGFSLNEKLFF
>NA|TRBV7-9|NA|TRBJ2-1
TGTGCCAGCAGCTCCGGACTGATCTCCTACAATGAGCAGTTCTTC
CASSSGLISYNEQFF
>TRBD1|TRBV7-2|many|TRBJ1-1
TGTGCCAGCAGCTTAGTAAGGGGGCTTCGGGACAGGTATATGAACACTGAAGCTTTCTTT
CASSLVRGLRDRYMNTEAFF
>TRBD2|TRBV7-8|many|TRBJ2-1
TGTGCCAGCAGCCCACCGGGGGGGCCGGAAAATGAGCAGTTCTTC
CASSPPGGPENEQFF
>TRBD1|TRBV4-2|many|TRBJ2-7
TGTGCCAGCAGCCAAGCCGGGACAGGGGCCTACGAGCAGTACTTC
CASSQAGTGAYEQYF
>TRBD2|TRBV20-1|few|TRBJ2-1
TGCAGTGCTAGAAAGGGTGCGGGGGGCCTCGGGAATGAGCAGTTCTTC
CSARKGAGGLGNEQFF
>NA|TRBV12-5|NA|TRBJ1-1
TGTGCTAGTGGATACGGACAGAACACTGAAGCTTTCTTT
CASGYGQNTEAFF
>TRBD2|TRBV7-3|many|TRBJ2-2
TGTGCCAGCAGCCTAAACCGACTAGCGGGATTATCAGGGGAGCTGTTTTTT
CASSLNRLAGLSGELFF
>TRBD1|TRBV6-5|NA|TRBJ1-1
TGTGCCAGCAGTTTAACCCCGGGACAGAAAGTAGCTTTCTTT
CASSLTPGQKVAFF
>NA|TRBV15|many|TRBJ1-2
TGTGCCACCAGCACGGCAACAGAAGATAACTATGGCTACACCTTC
CATSTATEDNYGYTF
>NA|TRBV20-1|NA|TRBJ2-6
TGCAGTGCTAGTATGGCGGGTCACTCTGGGGCCAACGTCCTGACTTTC
CSASMAGHSGANVLTF
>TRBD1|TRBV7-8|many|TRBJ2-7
TGTGCCAGCAGCTTATATACGCGGGACAGGGTTATCGACGAGCAGTACTTC
CASSLYTRDRVIDEQYF
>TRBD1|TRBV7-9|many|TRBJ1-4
TGTGCCAGCAGCTTTCCCGGGACAGGGCCCGAAAAACTGTTTTTT
CASSFPGTGPEKLFF
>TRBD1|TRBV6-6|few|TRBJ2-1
TGTGCCAGCAGACAGGACAGGGGGCTAGCGCGTTACAATGAGCAGTTCTTC
CASRQDRGLARYNEQFF
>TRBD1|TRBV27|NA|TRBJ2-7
TGTGCCAGCAGTGAACAGGGGGCGAACTACGAGCAGTACTTC
CASSEQGANYEQYF
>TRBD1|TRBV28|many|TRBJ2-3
TGTGCCAGCAGTTTAAACCGTCACAGGGGAGAGCCAGATACGCAGTATTTT
CASSLNRHRGEPDTQYF
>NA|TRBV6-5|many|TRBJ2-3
TGTGCCAGCAGTTACGGGCAGCAGGGCTCTACAGATACGCAGTATTTT
CASSYGQQGSTDTQYF
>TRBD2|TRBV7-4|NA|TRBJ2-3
TGTGCCAGCAGCTTAGTTACTAGCGGGGAAAATACGCAGTATTTT
CASSLVTSGENTQYF
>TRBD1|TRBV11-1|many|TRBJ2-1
TGTGCCAGCAGCCCGGACAGGGAACCCCACAATGAGCAGTTCTTC
CASSPDREPHNEQFF
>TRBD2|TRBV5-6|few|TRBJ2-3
TGTGCCAGCAGCTTAATCGGGACTAGCGTGGGGTGGGCACCCACAGATACGCAGTATTTT
CASSLIGTSVGWAPTDTQYF
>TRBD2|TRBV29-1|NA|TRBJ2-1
TGCAGCGTTCTGACTAGCGGGGCCGCTCTCAATGAGCAGTTCTTC
CSVLTSGAALNEQFF
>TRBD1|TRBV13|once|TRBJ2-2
TGTGCCAGCACCACTCCCGGGACAGCAACCGGGGAGCTGTTTTTT
CASTTPGTATGELFF
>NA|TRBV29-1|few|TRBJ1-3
TGCAGCGTTGAAAGGGACACGCCACGGTTAATATATTTT
CSVERDTPRLIYF
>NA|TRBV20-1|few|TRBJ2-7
TGCAGTGCTAGGGGACCTTCACAGTCTGTCTCCTACGAGCAGTACTTC
CSARGPSQSVSYEQYF
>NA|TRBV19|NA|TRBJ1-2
TGTGCCAGTATGGTCCGGGACGGCTATGGCTACACCTTC
CASMVRDGYGYTF
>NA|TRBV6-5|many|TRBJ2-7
TGTGCCAGCAGCGAGACTAGTCAAGACGAGCAGTACTTC
CASSETSQDEQYF
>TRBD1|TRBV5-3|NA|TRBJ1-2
TGTGCCAGCAGCGTCGAGGACAGGGAAAGTGATGGCTACACCTTC
CASSVEDRESDGYTF
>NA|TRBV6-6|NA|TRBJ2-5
TGTGCCAGCAGTTTCCCCGGGAAAGGCCCCAGGGCCAAGTACTTC
CASSFPGKGPRAKYF
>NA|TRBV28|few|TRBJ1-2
TGTGCCAGCAGCCCCTCACGCATGGGTAGGCGGAACTATGGCTACACCTTC
CASSPSRMGRRNYGYTF
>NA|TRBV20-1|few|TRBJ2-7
TGCAGTGCTAGGTCCTCAAGCGGGACAGTCTCCTACGAGCAGTACTTC
CSARSSSGTVSYEQYF
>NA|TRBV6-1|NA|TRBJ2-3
TGTGCCAGCAGTGAATACCCCGTCGTTGCACAGGCGAGCACAGATACGCAGTATTTT
CASSEYPVVAQASTDTQYF
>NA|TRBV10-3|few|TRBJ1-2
TGTGCCATCAGGGACGGCACCTATGGCTACACCTTC
CAIRDGTYGYTF
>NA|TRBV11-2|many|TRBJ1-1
TGTGCCAGCGGCGGGGGTCTGATTACTGAAGCTTTCTTT
CASGGGLITEAFF
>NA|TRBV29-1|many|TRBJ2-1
TGCAGCGTTCTCGGTGGGCGAGGATATGAGCAGTTCTTC
CSVLGGRGYEQFF
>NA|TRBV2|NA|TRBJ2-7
TGTGCCAGCAGTGAAGGGTGGGCGGATACCTACGAGCAGTACTTC
CASSEGWADTYEQYF
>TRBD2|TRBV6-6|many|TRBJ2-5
TGTGCCAGCAGCCCGGGGGGGCCTAGAGAGACCCAGTACTTC
CASSPGGPRETQYF
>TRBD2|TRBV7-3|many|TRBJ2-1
TGTGCCAGCAGCTTAGCGGGAGGGGGGCGATACAATGAGCAGTTCTTC
CASSLAGGGRYNEQFF
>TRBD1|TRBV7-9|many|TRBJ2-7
TGTGCCAGCAGCTTAATACAGGGGAGCTCCTACGAGCAGTACTTC
CASSLIQGSSYEQYF
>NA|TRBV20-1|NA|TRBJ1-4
TGCAGTGCTAGAGGGCCTAATGAAAAACTGTTTTTT
CSARGPNEKLFF